Here is one T cell receptor beta chain with its context. This record belongs to a study of blood T cell repertoires in COVID-19. Background on the study: The study drew acute and convalescent COVID-19 samples from the United States, Italy and Spain. In each case, the material was cDNA or gDNA derived from T cells, B-cell-depleted T cells, or PBMCs.

CDR3 size: 15 residues. Germline V gives CDR1 SGHRS, CDR2 YFSETQ. The ends were cut back, 1 base at V and 8 bases at J, with 13 bases in the middle. As processed by the authors: Reference gene primer amplification in the assay estimated nucleated cell counts. Clones were read by immunoSEQ multiplex PCR, and TCRdb kept only the in-frame ones, dropping some. That table furnishes V, J and clone size, whereas the DNA furnished D and trimming. The sample contains under 80,000 clones, approximately 86% of which appear only once. The sequence was obtained from a man aged 65 to 85 with acute or convalescent COVID-19. V and J are TRBV5-1 and TRBJ1-6, with D perhaps matching TRBD1 (5 bases). The sequencing input was peripheral blood. The DNA of the CDR3 is TGCGCCAGCAGCTTGAACTTAGGGGATTATTCACCCCTCCACTTT. Its translation is CASSLNLGDYSPLHF.